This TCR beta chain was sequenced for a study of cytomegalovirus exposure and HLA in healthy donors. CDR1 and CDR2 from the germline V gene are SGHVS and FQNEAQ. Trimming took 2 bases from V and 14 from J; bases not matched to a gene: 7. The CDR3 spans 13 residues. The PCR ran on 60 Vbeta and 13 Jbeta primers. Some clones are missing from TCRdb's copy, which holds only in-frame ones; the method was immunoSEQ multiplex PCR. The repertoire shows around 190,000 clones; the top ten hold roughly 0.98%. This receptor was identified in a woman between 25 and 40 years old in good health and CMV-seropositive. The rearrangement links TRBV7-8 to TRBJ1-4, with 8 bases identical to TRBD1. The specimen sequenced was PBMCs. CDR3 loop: CASSLLGQGILFF. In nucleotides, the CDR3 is TGTGCCAGCAGCTTACTCGGACAGGGAATCCTGTTTTTT.